The T cell receptor beta chain described here comes from a study of OX40 agonist ivuxolimab in advanced cancers. Method: immunoSEQ multiplex PCR; TCRdb's copy keeps in-frame clones and lacks some. The sample holds approximately 35,000 clones, over 75% seen once. Worth noting for this clone: The antigen is undetermined.

The CDR3 sequence is 16 residues long. Trimming removed 6 bases from V and 2 bases from J; junction bases left unmatched: 7. Germline lookup yields CDR1 MDHEN and CDR2 SYDVKM. General study results and limits: Researchers report that CD8+ T cells had, on average, more expanded clones than CD4+.

Source: CD4+ or CD8+ T cells sorted from blood, taken in a trial of the OX40 agonist ivuxolimab. The TCR originated in an adult with an advanced solid tumor such as melanoma, head and neck, liver or kidney cancer. The chain links TRBV28 to TRBJ2-2; 9 bases fit TRBD1. DNA for the CDR3: TGTGCCAGCAGCATCCCGGGACAGGGTAACACCGGGGAGCTGTTTTTT. This encodes CASSIPGQGNTGELFF.